Below are 14 T cell receptor beta chains sequenced from a single sample in a study of T cells in Graves' hyperthyroidism and ophthalmopathy. The CDR3 regions of TCR beta were amplified from RNA transcripts. With the HTBI primer set, the TCR CDR3 went through a first round of RT-PCR. MiXCR was run by TCRdb on the multiplex PCR reads, yielding one entry per CDR3 protein. The sample holds 400,000 or so distinct CDR3 sequences, around an eighth seen once. Sequencing used blood. These receptor sequences come from a man aged 50 to 60 with Graves' ophthalmopathy.

This clonotype was observed at least ten times. The rearrangement links TRBV2 to TRBJ2-1, with a tentative D call TRBD1 (5 bases). Trimming removed 8 bases from V and 4 bases from J, with 18 bases in between. Germline CDR1 SNHLY, CDR2 FYNNEI. The CDR3 totals 15 residues. CDR3 protein: CASSSTAGMYNEQFF. The CDR3 nucleotides are TGTGCCAGCTCGTCGACGGCAGGGATGTACAATGAGCAGTTCTTC.

In this sample, this clonotype turned up many times. The CDR3 bases are TGTGCCAGCAGTGAAGGGGGGACAGAGACCCAGTACTTC. Its protein is CASSEGGTETQYF. The chain combines TRBV6-1 with TRBJ2-5; D tentatively fits TRBD1 or TRBD2 (5 bases each). Germline assignment: CDR1 MNHNS and CDR2 SASEGT. The CDR3 loop spans 13 amino acids. The ends were cut back, 1 base at V and 4 bases at J, with 7 bases in the middle.

This clonotype has a count of ten or more. V usage is TRBV11-2 and J usage is TRBJ2-2, with D unclear. The CDR3 length is 14 residues. V was clipped by 5 bases and J by 5 bases, with 12 bases between them. Germline values: CDR1 SGHAT, CDR2 FQNNGV. The CDR3 nucleotides read TGTGCCAGCAGCCCCCGGTACGGGACCGGGGAGCTGTTTTTT. Translating gives CASSPRYGTGELFF.

This clonotype has ten or more counts. The J gene is TRBJ2-1, the V gene TRBV7-2; 7 bases are shared with TRBD2. The CDR3 is 14 amino acids. Looked up from germline, CDR1 is SGHTA and CDR2 is FQGNSA. The trim removed 4 bases at V and 4 bases at J, leaving 4 bases unmatched. CDR3 DNA sequence: TGTGCCAGCAGCTCGGGACTAATTTACAATGAGCAGTTCTTC. Encoded protein: CASSSGLIYNEQFF.

This clonotype has ten or more counts. The rearrangement uses TRBV7-2 and TRBJ2-3, with TRBD2 matching over 11 bases. In germline, CDR1 is SGHTA, CDR2 FQGNSA. CDR3 length: 15 amino acids. V was clipped by 5 bases and J by 6 bases; unmatched bases: 7. In DNA, the CDR3 is TGTGCCAGCAGCAAACTAGCGGGAGTGGTTGATACGCAGTATTTT. Amino acids: CASSKLAGVVDTQYF.

This clonotype was seen just once. The V and J genes are TRBV2 and TRBJ2-3; TRBD2 aligns across 9 bases. Germline V gene lookup returns CDR1 SNHLY and CDR2 FYNNEI. The J segment lost 2 bases and the V segment lost 7 bases, leaving 7 bases of the junction unmatched. The CDR3 has 15 residues. The CDR3 DNA reads TGTGCCAGCATTGGGCGCGGGAGGGCCACAGATACGCAGTATTTT. Its translation is CASIGRGRATDTQYF.

This clonotype showed up just a few times. The CDR3 nucleotides are TGTGCCAGCAGTTTAAATGGTTTAGCGGCTACCTACAATGAGCAGTTCTTC. Protein sequence: CASSLNGLAATYNEQFF. The V and J genes are TRBV27 and TRBJ2-1; a possible D gene is TRBD2 (6 bases). The germline V gene encodes CDR1 MNHEY and CDR2 SMNVEV (reference sequence). The CDR3 runs 17 residues. Trimming left V 2 bases short and J 2 bases short, with 16 bases between.

This clonotype has ten or more counts. This chain uses TRBV20-1 with TRBJ1-6; weak D call: TRBD1 (5 bases). Trimming took off 1 base at V and 9 bases at J, with 16 bases between the two ends. The CDR3 covers 15 residues. Germline lookup yields CDR1 DFQATT and CDR2 SNEGSKA (reference sequence). Written as DNA, the CDR3 is TGCAGTGCTAGAGTAGGGCAGGGATACAGTTCACCCCTCCACTTT. This codes for CSARVGQGYSSPLHF.

This clonotype has a count of ten or more. The chain combines TRBV2 with TRBJ2-1; D is undetermined. Germline-derived CDR1 and CDR2 are SNHLY and FYNNEI. V lost 7 bases and J lost 5, with 18 bases in between. The CDR3 length is 15 residues. As DNA, the CDR3 is TGTGCCAGCAAGGGTAGCCGGATAGCCGACAATGAGCAGTTCTTC. It specifies CASKGSRIADNEQFF.

This clonotype has just a few counts. The rearrangement links TRBV24-1 to TRBJ2-2, with D hard to call. CDR3 length equals 13 residues. V lost 7 bases, J lost 3 bases, and 8 bases lay in between. CDR1 is KGHDR, CDR2 SFDVKD, per germline. CDR3 sequence reads: CATSRSYTGELFF. In DNA, the CDR3 is TGTGCCACCAGCCGTTCTTACACCGGGGAGCTGTTTTTT.

The V call is TRBV20-1, the J call TRBJ2-4; TRBD2 might be the D (6 bases). The germline V and J ends were trimmed by 5 bases and 1 base, with 15 bases remaining between them. The CDR3 extends over 15 amino acids. Germline assignment: CDR1 DFQATT and CDR2 SNEGSKA (reference sequence). CDR3 sequence: CSAQDFSGAKNIQYF. The CDR3 DNA reads TGCAGTGCTCAAGACTTTAGCGGCGCCAAAAACATTCAGTACTTC.

The V gene is TRBV5-1, the J gene TRBJ2-2; TRBD2 agrees at 10 bases. Germline V CDR1 and CDR2: SGHRS, YFSETQ. CDR3 length: 14 amino acids. Trimming removed 3 bases from V and 7 bases from J; junction bases left unmatched: 3. This CDR3 reads CASSSGTSVGELFF. As DNA, the CDR3 is TGCGCCAGCAGCTCGGGGACTAGCGTCGGGGAGCTGTTTTTT. The complete variable domain, with remaining parts taken from reference TRBV5-1 and TRBJ2-2, reads KAGVTQTPRYLIKTRGQQVTLSCSPISGHRSVSWYQQTPGQGLQFLFEYFSETQRNKGNFPGRFSGRQFSNSRSEMNVSTLELGDSALYLCASSSGTSVGELFFGEGSRLTVL.

The chain is built from TRBV2 and TRBJ2-2, with 11 bases matching TRBD2. Germline loops: CDR1 SNHLY, CDR2 FYNNEI. Losses at the gene ends were 4 bases for V and 9 bases for J; bases not matched to a gene: 7. This CDR3 has 15 residues. DNA of the CDR3: TGTGCCAGCAGTGGGGGACTAGCGGAATGGCGGGAGCTGTTTTTT. This sequence encodes CASSGGLAEWRELFF.

The sample holds many counts of this clonotype. The chain links TRBV11-1 to TRBJ2-7, with 8 bases that match TRBD1. Trimming at V came to 5 bases and at J to 2 bases, leaving 5 bases not matched to a gene. Germline lookup yields CDR1 SGHAT and CDR2 FQDESV (reference sequence). The CDR3 contains 14 residues. In nucleotides, the CDR3 is TGTGCCAGCAGCCCCCGGACAGGGCCCTACGAGCAGTACTTC. It translates to CASSPRTGPYEQYF.